These T cell receptor beta chains were read from a single sample in a study of blood T cell repertoires in COVID-19. Clones were sequenced by immunoSEQ multiplex PCR, and TCRdb holds only the in-frame ones, with some missing. The data show 85,000 to 100,000 clones, roughly 75% seen once. Sequencing used peripheral blood. The receptor source for this set is a man aged 45-60 years who had recovered from COVID-19. CDR3s include the opening cysteine and the closing phenylalanine or tryptophan. Part of the rows lack a size; the others show once, few, many or a class for expanded clones.

few	TRBV9	TRBJ2-7	CASSVAGTAPHEQYF
-	TRBV30	TRBJ2-3	CAWSRDTQYF
-	TRBV19	TRBJ1-2	CASSAPGDRGYTF
few	TRBV30	TRBJ2-3	CAWSVELAGGDTQYF
-	TRBV7-6	TRBJ2-3	CASSLRAANTRYTQYF
-	TRBV4-2	TRBJ1-4	CASSQEADSNEKLFF
-	TRBV7-2	TRBJ1-1	CASSTTGRRNTEAFF
-	TRBV28	TRBJ2-3	CASSFLGPSTDTQYF
-	TRBV2	TRBJ2-2	CASSEVTPRAGELFF
-	TRBV19	TRBJ2-1	CASSREAGGRNEQFF
-	TRBV7-2	TRBJ1-4	CASSLGGGVREKLFF
-	TRBV23-1	TRBJ2-7	CASSQRAGRNYEQYF
-	TRBV19	TRBJ2-3	CASSIVSGTTDTQYF
-	TRBV10-3	TRBJ1-2	CAISERQGGGGYTF
once	TRBV15	TRBJ1-2	CATSSDSGVANYGYTF
few	TRBV10-1	TRBJ2-1	CASIRTCPGGLSDEQFF
-	TRBV7-2	TRBJ1-1	CASSPSGTINTEAFF
-	TRBV3-1/TRBV3-2	TRBJ1-1	CASSQPRSAGPFYTEAFF
few	TRBV7-2	TRBJ2-2	CASSLWEGLGTGELFF
-	TRBV5-6	TRBJ1-5	CASSLMRRGGNQPQHF
-	TRBV19	TRBJ1-1	CASRDRGTEAFF
-	TRBV5-6	TRBJ1-3	CASSPRLLGQTSGNTIYF
few	TRBV19	TRBJ2-5	CASRKREGGETQYF
-	TRBV19	TRBJ2-1	CASSIQAGSYNEQFF
-	TRBV6-5	TRBJ2-7	CASSRTGSAYEQYF
-	TRBV3-1/TRBV3-2	TRBJ1-1	CASSQAQGPNTEAFF
-	TRBV6-1	TRBJ2-5	CASSARQGAETQYF
many	TRBV6-1	TRBJ2-1	CASSEAGAVSSYNEQFF
once	TRBV27	TRBJ1-6	CASSLRDTLNSPLHF
-	TRBV4-1	TRBJ1-2	CASTGIGQGNGYTF
once	TRBV25-1	TRBJ1-6	CASSAGQGVNSPLHF
few	TRBV5-1	TRBJ2-7	CASGTVPSSYEQYF
-	TRBV24-1	TRBJ2-1	CATSDPGLAGGRGEQFF
-	TRBV7-3	TRBJ2-1	CASSLGGGEEQFF
-	TRBV28	TRBJ2-1	CASSSSGTSSYNEQFF
once	TRBV29-1	TRBJ1-1	CSAMDRTGEAFF
-	TRBV19	TRBJ2-7	CASSRGDRFTEQYF
-	TRBV19	TRBJ1-6	CASSTVPGQSPLHF
-	TRBV10-3	TRBJ2-6	CAISGPLAGISGANVLTF
-	TRBV7-9	TRBJ1-1	CASRGTGSDTEAFF
few	TRBV6-4	TRBJ2-3	CASTAVAGVADTQYF
few	TRBV5-1	TRBJ1-2	CASSAGLGSNYGYTF
-	TRBV7-6	TRBJ2-3	CASSPNIDTQYF
-	TRBV28	TRBJ2-7	CASSFSRLAGGPQDEQYF
-	TRBV29-1	TRBJ2-3	CSVDGFRGPSDTQYF
-	TRBV5-1	TRBJ1-4	CASSRGRATNEKLFF
-	TRBV24-1	TRBJ1-5	CATSHRQGDQPQHF
once	TRBV24-1	TRBJ1-2	CATSDSKGAPTTQRGYTF
-	TRBV2	TRBJ2-3	CASSVQGTDTQYF
-	TRBV28	TRBJ1-1	CASSFNPGPNTEAFF
-	TRBV3-1/TRBV3-2	TRBJ2-7	CASSSHYEQYF